This T cell receptor beta chain was captured in a study of cytomegalovirus exposure and HLA in healthy donors. General study points: Across donors, presence/absence analyses took sequencing depth to be roughly uniform. There were several of the most significant clusters that appeared linked to common viral pathogens in a later analysis. Apparent HLA restriction characterized most CMV-associated TCR beta chains in a later analysis.

V shed 2 bases and J shed 0 bases, with 13 bases lying between them. This CDR3 spans 17 amino acids. Germline V gene sequence: CDR1 MGHRA, CDR2 YSYEKL. In regard to this clone: Its antigen is as yet unknown. Other DNA variants within this sample encode the same CDR3.

Use of 60 Vbeta and 13 Jbeta primers characterized the PCR. TCRdb keeps only in-frame clones here, not all; method: immunoSEQ multiplex PCR. The sample shows about 160,000 clones, around 83% of them seen only once. The specimen sequenced was PBMCs. The chain links TRBV4-1 to TRBJ1-4; tentative D call: TRBD1 (6 bases). This TCR derives from a man aged 50 to 60 in good health and CMV-seropositive. The CDR3 here is CASSQTTGHATNEKLFF. DNA for the CDR3: TGCGCCAGCAGCCAAACTACAGGGCATGCAACTAATGAAAAACTGTTTTTT.